Below are 9 T cell receptor beta chains sequenced from a single sample in a study of human T cells and chemical hapten exposure. TCRdb redid the calling of the RACE reads with MiXCR, one entry per CDR3 protein. Among roughly 100,000 distinct CDR3 sequences listed, about a tenth were seen once. Stated time point: patch test 2, 6 weeks after DPC sensitization. Treatment described: therapeutic diphenylcyclopropenone sensitization with weekly scalp DPC. The input for sequencing was whole blood, taken in connection with sensitization to the hapten diphenylcyclopropenone (DPC). These receptors were collected from a woman aged 40 to 55 with alopecia areata. Some clones in this sample may be carry-over from other donors' samples.

The CDR3 here is CASRFTGSDTQYF. The CDR3 DNA reads TGTGCCAGCAGATTCACGGGATCCGATACGCAGTATTTT. The rearrangement joins TRBV27 to TRBJ2-3; TRBD2 is a possible D gene (5 bases). Germline V CDR1 and CDR2: MNHEY, SMNVEV (reference sequence). Trimming pared 6 bases from V and 6 bases from J, leaving 13 bases between. The CDR3 runs 13 residues.

This clonotype was counted many times. The rearrangement uses TRBV30 and TRBJ1-2, with TRBD1 matching 8 bases. This CDR3 has 14 amino acids. The V gene's germline CDR1 is GTSNPN and CDR2 SVGIG (reference sequence). The J segment lost 7 bases and the V segment lost 0 bases, leaving 7 bases of the junction unmatched. CDR3 DNA sequence: TGTGCCTGGAGTGTACGGGACAGGTTGTCTGGCTACACCTTC. It specifies CAWSVRDRLSGYTF.

In this sample, this clonotype turned up many times. The chain is built from TRBV2 and TRBJ2-5; TRBD2 might be the D (5 bases). Between the trimmed V and J ends, which lost 4 bases and 8 bases, there was a span of 11 bases. CDR3 length: 12 amino acids. CDR1 SNHLY and CDR2 FYNNEI come from the germline V gene. The CDR3 here is CASSGWGETQYF. CDR3 nucleotide sequence: TGTGCCAGCAGTGGTTGGGGAGAAACCCAGTACTTC. The full variable domain, with the rest looked up from reference TRBV2 and TRBJ2-5, is EPEVTQTPSHQVTQMGQEVILRCVPISNHLYFYWYRQILGQKVEFLVSFYNNEISEKSEIFDDQFSVERPDGSNFTLKIRSTKLEDSAMYFCASSGWGETQYFGPGTRLLVL.

This clonotype was seen repeatedly, ten times or more. The rearrangement uses TRBV29-1 and TRBJ1-2; D is possibly TRBD1 (5 bases). Germline values: CDR1 SQVTM, CDR2 ANQGSEA. This CDR3 is built from 12 residues. Trimming removed 3 bases from V and 4 bases from J, with 9 bases in between. The CDR3 region has the DNA TGCAGCGTTGACACAGGCTTCTATGGCTACACCTTC. Protein product: CSVDTGFYGYTF.

CDR3 residues: CASSLYGGVNEKLFF. CDR3 nucleotide sequence: TGCGCCAGCAGCTTATATGGGGGAGTGAATGAAAAACTGTTTTTT. V and J are TRBV4-1 and TRBJ1-4; D perhaps matches TRBD1 (5 bases). Trimming pared 5 bases from V and 5 bases from J, leaving 15 bases between. Per germline, CDR1 MGHRA and CDR2 YSYEKL. The CDR3 is 15 residues long.

This clonotype was found many times. The chain has TRBV7-2 and TRBJ1-2; no definite D call. Trimming stripped 1 base from V and 3 bases from J, with 12 bases between. There are 15 residues in the CDR3. In germline, CDR1 is SGHTA, CDR2 FQGNSA. This CDR3 is CASSLVTEGDYGYTF. The CDR3 DNA follows: TGTGCCAGCAGCTTAGTTACAGAGGGAGACTATGGCTACACCTTC.

The chain recombines TRBV20-1 with TRBJ2-3; TRBD2 aligns across 7 bases. The germline gives CDR1 DFQATT, CDR2 SNEGSKA (reference sequence). Trimming at V came to 1 base and at J to 2 bases, leaving 9 bases not matched to a gene. This CDR3 contains 16 residues. The CDR3 sequence is CSARVSTSALTDTQYF. The CDR3 nucleotides are TGCAGTGCTAGAGTTTCCACTAGCGCGCTCACAGATACGCAGTATTTT.

At least ten counts were recorded for this clonotype. This chain uses TRBV7-2 with TRBJ1-1, with 8 bases that match TRBD1. The V and J ends lost 5 bases and 7 bases, in that order; junction bases with no gene match: 9. CDR1 SGHTA and CDR2 FQGNSA come from the germline V gene. The CDR3 covers 14 residues. CDR3 sequence reads: CASSLLQGGGEAFF. The CDR3 DNA is TGTGCCAGCAGCCTTTTACAGGGGGGAGGTGAAGCTTTCTTT.

The rearrangement links TRBV12-3 or TRBV12-4 to TRBJ2-7, with D possibly being TRBD1 (5 bases). This CDR3 is built from 13 residues. Trimming shortened V by 5 bases and J by 8 bases, and 16 bases separated the two germline ends. The CDR3, as DNA: TGTGCCAGCAGTGGGGCGGAGCTGAAGAAGCAGTACTTC. Protein sequence: CASSGAELKKQYF.